A selection of T cell receptor beta chains follows, all from one sample in a study of cytomegalovirus exposure and HLA in healthy donors. Some clones are missing from TCRdb's copy, which holds only in-frame ones; the method was immunoSEQ multiplex PCR. The data show 200,000 or so clones, with around four fifths seen just once and 6.5% held by the top ten. The specimen was PBMCs. The receptors shown here come from a woman in her forties or fifties in good health and CMV-seropositive. The conserved cysteine and the conserved F or W are not part of the CDR3 here. Each record gives: V gene, J gene, CDR3 protein.

V gene: TRBV29-1
J gene: TRBJ1-1
CDR3 protein: SVVGTGRTEAF

V gene: TRBV6-6
J gene: TRBJ1-5
CDR3 protein: ASRGGNQPQH

V gene: TRBV28
J gene: TRBJ2-7
CDR3 protein: ASSPDTTYEQY

V gene: TRBV28
J gene: TRBJ2-2
CDR3 protein: ASSLYSTGELF

V gene: TRBV5-6
J gene: TRBJ1-1
CDR3 protein: ASKLGRGLNTEAF

V gene: TRBV9
J gene: TRBJ1-1
CDR3 protein: ASSVVSETEAF

V gene: TRBV18
J gene: TRBJ2-1
CDR3 protein: ASSPTGTSTYNEQF

V gene: TRBV10-2
J gene: TRBJ2-3
CDR3 protein: ASSDLAGVDTQY

V gene: TRBV6-4
J gene: TRBJ2-2
CDR3 protein: ASSPSGLDTGELF

V gene: TRBV4-1
J gene: TRBJ1-6
CDR3 protein: ASSPSGQLDSPLH

V gene: TRBV21-1
J gene: TRBJ2-7
CDR3 protein: ASSKMGDRVLVGEQY

V gene: TRBV28
J gene: TRBJ1-5
CDR3 protein: ASSSGTGGNQPQH

V gene: TRBV27
J gene: TRBJ1-1
CDR3 protein: ASSRMPGQGFAEAF

V gene: TRBV6-1
J gene: TRBJ1-2
CDR3 protein: ASSDPGQGANGYT

V gene: TRBV10-3
J gene: TRBJ2-5
CDR3 protein: AISAPRVAGDQETQY

V gene: TRBV10-3
J gene: TRBJ2-1
CDR3 protein: AISESGGPTKQF

V gene: TRBV25-1
J gene: TRBJ2-7
CDR3 protein: ASSPPGQGSKQY

V gene: TRBV5-4
J gene: TRBJ2-5
CDR3 protein: ASSAGTRAETQY

V gene: TRBV7-9
J gene: TRBJ1-2
CDR3 protein: ASSRTGYGYT

V gene: TRBV30
J gene: TRBJ2-1
CDR3 protein: AWRLFSYNEQF

V gene: TRBV7-8
J gene: TRBJ2-3
CDR3 protein: ASRGLAGRLDTQY

V gene: TRBV7-2
J gene: TRBJ2-3
CDR3 protein: ASSRTADTQY

V gene: TRBV6-1
J gene: TRBJ1-2
CDR3 protein: ASSRGPDYGYT

V gene: TRBV11-2
J gene: TRBJ2-5
CDR3 protein: ASSYGAGASQETQY

V gene: TRBV9
J gene: TRBJ1-6
CDR3 protein: ASSVGTGGSSPLH

V gene: TRBV6-5
J gene: TRBJ1-3
CDR3 protein: ATHRSSGNTIY

V gene: TRBV2
J gene: TRBJ2-1
CDR3 protein: ASSERESGF

V gene: TRBV11-2
J gene: TRBJ2-2
CDR3 protein: ASSPQGVDTGELF

V gene: TRBV2
J gene: TRBJ2-7
CDR3 protein: ASSGGQGSAYEQY

V gene: TRBV28
J gene: TRBJ1-1
CDR3 protein: ASLGGAKNTEAF

V gene: TRBV6-6
J gene: TRBJ2-7
CDR3 protein: ASSPGGGEQY

V gene: TRBV6-5
J gene: TRBJ2-7
CDR3 protein: ASSSRGLGSYEQY

V gene: TRBV5-1
J gene: TRBJ2-2
CDR3 protein: ASSLVQGADTGELF

V gene: TRBV5-1
J gene: -
CDR3 protein: ASSSPTSGRTYEQY

V gene: TRBV2
J gene: TRBJ1-4
CDR3 protein: ASSDGLLNEKLF

V gene: TRBV4-3
J gene: TRBJ2-7
CDR3 protein: ASSQASQGAKYEQY

V gene: TRBV5-6
J gene: TRBJ2-3
CDR3 protein: ASSLLRLADRFSTDTQY

V gene: TRBV28
J gene: TRBJ1-2
CDR3 protein: ASSSNRAPYGYT

V gene: TRBV6-6
J gene: TRBJ2-5
CDR3 protein: ASRLLADAQETQY

V gene: TRBV2
J gene: TRBJ2-7
CDR3 protein: ASNRASGAPYEQY

V gene: TRBV10-3
J gene: TRBJ2-3
CDR3 protein: AIRTSTDTQY

V gene: TRBV7-2
J gene: TRBJ2-7
CDR3 protein: ASSLVGQGAIYEQY

V gene: TRBV5-1
J gene: TRBJ2-2
CDR3 protein: ASSWKVGEGYAGELF

V gene: TRBV5-1
J gene: TRBJ1-1
CDR3 protein: ASSPRGYTEAF

V gene: TRBV27
J gene: TRBJ1-1
CDR3 protein: ASPIGPGGF

V gene: TRBV27
J gene: TRBJ2-6
CDR3 protein: ATPKTWQGVWSGANGLT

V gene: TRBV21-1
J gene: TRBJ2-7
CDR3 protein: ASSGQGSSYEQY

V gene: TRBV6-1
J gene: TRBJ1-5
CDR3 protein: ASSEQGRQPQH

V gene: TRBV6-1
J gene: TRBJ2-7
CDR3 protein: ASSEPPGLAGGPHYEQY

V gene: TRBV28
J gene: TRBJ1-2
CDR3 protein: ASRDPTDGYT

V gene: TRBV5-6
J gene: TRBJ2-2
CDR3 protein: ASSLGSSGTGELF

V gene: TRBV10-2
J gene: TRBJ1-1
CDR3 protein: ASSDVSGTF

V gene: TRBV7-9
J gene: TRBJ1-1
CDR3 protein: SSSLEGARDTEAF